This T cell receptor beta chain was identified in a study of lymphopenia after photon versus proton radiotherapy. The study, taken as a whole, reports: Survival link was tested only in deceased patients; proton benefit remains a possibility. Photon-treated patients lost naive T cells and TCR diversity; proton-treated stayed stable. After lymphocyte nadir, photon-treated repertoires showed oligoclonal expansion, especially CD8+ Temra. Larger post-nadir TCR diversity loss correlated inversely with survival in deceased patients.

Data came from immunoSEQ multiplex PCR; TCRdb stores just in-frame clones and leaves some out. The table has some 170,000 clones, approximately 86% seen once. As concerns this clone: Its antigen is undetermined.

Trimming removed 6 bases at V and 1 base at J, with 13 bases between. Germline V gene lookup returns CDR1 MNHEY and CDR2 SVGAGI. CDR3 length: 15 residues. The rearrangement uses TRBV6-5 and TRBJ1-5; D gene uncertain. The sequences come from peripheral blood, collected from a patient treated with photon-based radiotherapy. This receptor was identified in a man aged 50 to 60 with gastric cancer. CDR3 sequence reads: CASSFGGGSNQPQHF. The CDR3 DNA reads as TGTGCCAGCAGCTTTGGTGGAGGGAGCAATCAGCCCCAGCATTTT.